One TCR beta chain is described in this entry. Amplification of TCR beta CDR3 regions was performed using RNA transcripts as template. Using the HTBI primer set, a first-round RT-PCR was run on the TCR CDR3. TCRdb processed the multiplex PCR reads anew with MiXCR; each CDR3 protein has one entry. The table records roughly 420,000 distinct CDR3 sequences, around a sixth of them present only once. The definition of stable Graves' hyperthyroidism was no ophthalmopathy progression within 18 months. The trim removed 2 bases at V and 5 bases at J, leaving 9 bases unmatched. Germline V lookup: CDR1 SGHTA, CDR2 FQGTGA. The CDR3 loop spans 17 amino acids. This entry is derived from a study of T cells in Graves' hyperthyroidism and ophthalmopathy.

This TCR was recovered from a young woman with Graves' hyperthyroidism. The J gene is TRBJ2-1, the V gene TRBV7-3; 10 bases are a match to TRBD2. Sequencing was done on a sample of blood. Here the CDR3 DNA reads TGTGCCAGCAGCTTAGCTAGCGGGGGCCCCTATAACAATGAGCAGTTCTTC. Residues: CASSLASGGPYNNEQFF.